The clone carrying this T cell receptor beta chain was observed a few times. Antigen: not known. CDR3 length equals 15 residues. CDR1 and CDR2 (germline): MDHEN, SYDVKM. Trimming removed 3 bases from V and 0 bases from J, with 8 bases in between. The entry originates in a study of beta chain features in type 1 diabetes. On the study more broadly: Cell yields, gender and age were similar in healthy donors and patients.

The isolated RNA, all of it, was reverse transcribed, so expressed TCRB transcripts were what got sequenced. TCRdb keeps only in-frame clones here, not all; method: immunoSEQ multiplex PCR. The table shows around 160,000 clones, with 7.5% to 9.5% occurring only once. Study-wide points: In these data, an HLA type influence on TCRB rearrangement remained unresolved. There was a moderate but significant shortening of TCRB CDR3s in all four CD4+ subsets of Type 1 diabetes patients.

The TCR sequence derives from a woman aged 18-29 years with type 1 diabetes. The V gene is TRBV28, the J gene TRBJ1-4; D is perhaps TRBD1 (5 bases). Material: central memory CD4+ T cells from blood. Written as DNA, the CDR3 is TGTGCCAGCAGTTTTAGCAGGGCAACTAATGAAAAACTGTTTTTT. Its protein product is CASSFSRATNEKLFF.